This T cell receptor (beta chain) was identified during a study of cytomegalovirus exposure and HLA in healthy donors. Overall study results and limits: As confirmed in vitro, a few CMV-associated chains were specific for CMV antigens. Rare TCR sequences dominated, though some public TCRs recurred in many donors. Later, an analysis found that TCR clusters from the first cohort tended to co-occur in the 120 or so validation repertoires. Altogether, 164 TCR beta chains were recorded as cytomegalovirus-associated.

Profiling relied on immunoSEQ multiplex PCR, and the TCRdb table lists in-frame clones only, not all of them. The table has under 150,000 clones, approximately 93% seen once. The V end was cut by 3 bases, the J end by 5 bases, with 11 bases between. The CDR3 runs 13 residues. The V gene's germline CDR1 is SGHNT and CDR2 YYREEE (reference sequence). To note about this clone: Its antigen is currently unknown.

The sequenced sample consisted of PBMCs. The sequence was obtained from a man in his late teens or twenties in good health and CMV-seronegative. V usage is TRBV5-4 and J usage is TRBJ1-2, with D tentatively TRBD1 (5 bases). The CDR3 protein is CASSSSGGYGYTF. The CDR3 bases are TGTGCCAGCAGCTCCTCTGGGGGGTATGGCTACACCTTC.